This T cell receptor (beta chain) was recovered during a study of cytomegalovirus exposure and HLA in healthy donors. For the study at large: Clustering assigned 70% to 90% of the approximately 400 genotyped donors to the Caucasian-associated ancestry cluster.

V was clipped by 6 bases and J by 2 bases; unmatched bases: 2. The CDR3 length is 13 residues. Germline-derived CDR1 and CDR2 are MNHNS and SASEGT. The PCR was carried out with 60 Vbeta primers and 13 Jbeta primers. The table came from immunoSEQ multiplex PCR; TCRdb's copy has only in-frame clones and leaves some out. The data contain tens of thousands of clones, about three quarters of them singletons. This clonotype was obtained from a woman in her 40s in good health and CMV-seropositive. Sequencing used PBMCs. The chain couples TRBV6-1 to TRBJ2-5; 8 bases fit TRBD1. The CDR3 here is CASRYRGQETQYF. The CDR3 region has the DNA TGTGCCAGCAGATACAGGGGGCAAGAGACCCAGTACTTC.